A selection of T cell receptor beta chains follows, all from one sample in a study of Graves' ophthalmopathy and Graves' hyperthyroidism. Via MiXCR, TCRdb re-called the multiplex PCR reads, giving one row per CDR3 protein. The sample has some 250,000 distinct CDR3 sequences; around 50% are singletons. Material for sequencing was peripheral blood. The receptors come from an adult man with Graves' ophthalmopathy. Both conserved end residues are part of each CDR3. Fields, in order: V gene, J gene, clone size, D gene, CDR3 protein, CDR3 DNA. D genes are given only for firm matches. Clone size, where shown, is once, few, many, or a class for clones that have expanded.

V gene: TRBV7-9; J gene: TRBJ2-7; clone size: few; D gene: .; CDR3 protein: CASTSGYEQYF; CDR3 DNA: TGTGCCAGCACCTCGGGGTACGAGCAGTACTTC
V gene: TRBV3-1; J gene: TRBJ2-5; clone size: .; D gene: TRBD2; CDR3 protein: CASSQEGSGGQETQYF; CDR3 DNA: TGTGCCAGCAGCCAAGAAGGTAGCGGGGGGCAAGAGACCCAGTACTTC
V gene: TRBV10-3; J gene: TRBJ2-2; clone size: .; D gene: .; CDR3 protein: CASSARVNTGELFF; CDR3 DNA: TGTGCCAGCAGTGCACGGGTGAACACCGGGGAGCTGTTTTTT
V gene: TRBV2; J gene: TRBJ2-7; clone size: .; D gene: .; CDR3 protein: CASSTHPGTHSSYEQYF; CDR3 DNA: TGTGCCAGCAGCACACACCCCGGGACACACAGCTCCTACGAGCAGTACTTC
V gene: TRBV20-1; J gene: TRBJ1-4; clone size: .; D gene: .; CDR3 protein: CSASQGFGEKLFF; CDR3 DNA: TGCAGTGCTTCTCAGGGTTTCGGTGAAAAACTGTTTTTT
V gene: TRBV6-4; J gene: TRBJ1-1; clone size: once; D gene: TRBD1; CDR3 protein: CAISPTGLNTEAFF; CDR3 DNA: TGTGCCATCAGTCCGACAGGGTTAAACACTGAAGCTTTCTTT
V gene: TRBV7-9; J gene: TRBJ2-2; clone size: .; D gene: .; CDR3 protein: CASSQPIIAGELFF; CDR3 DNA: TGTGCCAGCAGCCAACCTATCATCGCCGGGGAGCTGTTTTTT
V gene: TRBV9; J gene: TRBJ1-3; clone size: .; D gene: .; CDR3 protein: CASSVGPGTRSSGNTIYF; CDR3 DNA: TGTGCCAGCAGCGTCGGGCCTGGGACGCGGAGCTCTGGAAACACCATATATTTT
V gene: TRBV5-4; J gene: TRBJ1-6; clone size: .; D gene: .; CDR3 protein: CASSWTENSPLHF; CDR3 DNA: TGTGCCAGCAGCTGGACAGAGAATTCACCCCTCCACTTT
V gene: TRBV14; J gene: TRBJ2-2; clone size: .; D gene: TRBD2; CDR3 protein: CASRPRGTGELFF; CDR3 DNA: TGTGCCAGCAGGCCGCGGGGGACCGGGGAGCTGTTTTTT
V gene: TRBV20-1; J gene: TRBJ1-2; clone size: few; D gene: .; CDR3 protein: CSAREGANYGYTF; CDR3 DNA: TGCAGTGCTAGAGAGGGAGCCAACTATGGCTACACCTTC
V gene: TRBV29-1; J gene: TRBJ1-1; clone size: .; D gene: .; CDR3 protein: CSVDGTRRTEAFF; CDR3 DNA: TGCAGCGTTGATGGGACTCGAAGGACTGAAGCTTTCTTT
V gene: TRBV7-2; J gene: TRBJ1-1; clone size: many; D gene: .; CDR3 protein: CASSLLGVNTEAFF; CDR3 DNA: TGTGCCAGCAGCCTTTTGGGAGTGAACACTGAAGCTTTCTTT
V gene: TRBV7-2; J gene: TRBJ1-2; clone size: few; D gene: TRBD1; CDR3 protein: CASSSSRDRGQGYTF; CDR3 DNA: TGTGCCAGCAGCTCCTCCCGGGACAGGGGGCAGGGCTACACCTTC
V gene: TRBV7-9; J gene: TRBJ2-2; clone size: .; D gene: .; CDR3 protein: CASSQEYTGELFF; CDR3 DNA: TGTGCCAGCAGCCAGGAGTACACCGGGGAGCTGTTTTTT
V gene: TRBV2; J gene: TRBJ1-4; clone size: .; D gene: .; CDR3 protein: CASRRTGTEKLFF; CDR3 DNA: TGTGCCAGCAGGCGGACGGGCACTGAAAAACTGTTTTTT
V gene: TRBV20-1; J gene: TRBJ2-7; clone size: .; D gene: TRBD2; CDR3 protein: CSARSGADYEQYF; CDR3 DNA: TGCAGTGCCCGTAGCGGGGCGGACTACGAGCAGTACTTC
V gene: TRBV12-3/TRBV12-4; J gene: TRBJ1-2; clone size: few; D gene: .; CDR3 protein: CASSLIGNYTF; CDR3 DNA: TGTGCCAGCAGTTTGATTGGGAACTACACCTTC
V gene: TRBV10-2; J gene: TRBJ2-7; clone size: .; D gene: TRBD1; CDR3 protein: CASRAGTGGFYEQYF; CDR3 DNA: TGTGCCAGCAGAGCCGGGACAGGGGGCTTCTACGAGCAGTACTTC
V gene: TRBV7-3; J gene: TRBJ2-6; clone size: few; D gene: TRBD1; CDR3 protein: CASSSGTGVNSGANVLTF; CDR3 DNA: TGTGCCAGCAGCTCGGGGACAGGGGTCAACTCTGGGGCCAACGTCCTGACTTTC